Below, 32 T cell receptor beta chains from the same sample are listed, as sequenced in a study of naive and memory T cell subsets (dated by TCRdb to about 2017). Overall study outcomes, separate from this receptor: Naive repertoires, especially CD8, contained a few larger clonotypes, possibly memory cells re-expressing CD45RA.

The receptor library was made with UMI-ligation and nested PCR. Sequencing used an Illumina MiSeq. To cover both TRBC1 and TRBC2, the beta constant-region primer consisted of an equimolar mix of two oligonucleotides. The ligated cDNA went through four rounds of PCR with nested alpha and beta constant-region primers together with the SP2 primer. TCRdb ran its own pipeline on the public reads, namely fastp trimming at Q25 and MiXCR clone calling, and kept in-frame beta chains. Entries that share a CDR3 protein sequence are merged under the most common genes and DNA. This sample holds fewer than 150,000 distinct CDR3 sequences; approximately 20% were observed only once. Roughly 0.63% of the sample is held by the ten biggest clonotypes. No antigen has been identified for these receptors. Sequences were obtained from naive CD8+ T cells from blood. The label giving this sample's cell subset or site can be read as: naive T cells, CD45RA high CD27+. Receptors were obtained from a human donor in good health.

This clonotype was seen a handful of times. The rearrangement joins TRBV12-3 or TRBV12-4 to TRBJ2-7; the D is unclear. V lost 6 bases and J lost 3, with 12 bases in between. This CDR3 contains 13 residues. CDR3 nucleotides: TGTGCCAGCAGCCGGGCCCTTGGCTACGAGCAGTACTTC. This encodes CASSRALGYEQYF.

This clonotype occurred a few times. The chain couples TRBV28 to TRBJ2-7; a possible D gene is TRBD1 (5 bases). V lost 6 bases to trimming and J lost 2 bases, with 11 bases between them. CDR3 length: 13 residues. The germline V gene has CDR1 MDHEN and CDR2 SYDVKM. This CDR3 reads CASSPGHTYEQYF. The CDR3 nucleotides read TGTGCCAGCAGCCCTGGACATACCTACGAGCAGTACTTC.

This clonotype was counted a few times. The chain carries TRBV24-1 and TRBJ2-7; the match to TRBD1 covers 7 bases. Per germline, CDR1 KGHDR and CDR2 SFDVKD. The junction had 8 bases not matched to a gene; V was cut back by 3 bases and J by 1 base. The CDR3 covers 16 residues. The CDR3 here is CATSDPPRTGSYEQYF. The CDR3 region has the DNA TGTGCCACCAGTGATCCCCCCAGGACAGGTTCCTACGAGCAGTACTTC.

The sample holds a few counts of this clonotype. The chain combines TRBV24-1 with TRBJ1-5, with D possibly being TRBD1 (6 bases). The germline V gene has CDR1 KGHDR and CDR2 SFDVKD. V was trimmed by 7 bases and J by 0 bases, leaving 12 bases between them. The CDR3 is 15 residues long. The DNA for the CDR3 is TGTGCCACCAGCTCGGACAGTTATAGCAATCAGCCCCAGCATTTT. Protein sequence: CATSSDSYSNQPQHF.

The V and J genes are TRBV6-5 and TRBJ1-1; no definite D call. Germline CDR1 is MNHEY and CDR2 is SVGAGI. V lost 6 bases to trimming and J lost 0 bases, with 8 bases between them. CDR3 length equals 13 residues. The CDR3: CASSLRMNTEAFF. For the CDR3, the DNA is TGTGCCAGCAGCCTGCGGATGAACACTGAAGCTTTCTTT.

There are a few counts of this clonotype. The chain joins TRBV7-9 to TRBJ2-3, with TRBD2 as a possible D gene (6 bases). The CDR3 contains 16 residues. Germline V gene data show CDR1 as SEHNR and CDR2 as FQNEAQ (reference sequence). Trimming pared 3 bases from V and 2 bases from J, leaving 15 bases between. The CDR3 spells CASSFTPGAVTDTQYF. The CDR3 bases are TGTGCCAGCAGCTTTACCCCGGGAGCCGTCACAGATACGCAGTATTTT.

This clonotype has more than one count but fewer than ten. CDR3: CSVEGGLDTEAFF. The CDR3 DNA is TGCAGCGTTGAAGGAGGTTTGGACACTGAAGCTTTCTTT. The rearrangement uses TRBV29-1 and TRBJ1-1; D uncertain. The CDR3 has 13 amino acids. CDR1 is SQVTM and CDR2 is ANQGSEA in the germline V gene. Between the trimmed V and J ends, which lost 1 base and 3 bases, there was a span of 9 bases. Supplemented by reference TRBV29-1 and TRBJ1-1, the full variable domain reads SAVISQKPSRDICQRGTSLTIQCQVDSQVTMMFWYRQQPGQSLTLIATANQGSEATYESGFVIDKFPISRPNLTFSTLTVSNMSPEDSSIYLCSVEGGLDTEAFFGQGTRLTVV.

The chain is built from TRBV7-9 and TRBJ1-5; 8 bases line up with TRBD1. V shed 4 bases and J 2 bases; nucleotides not matched to a gene: 7. Germline V gene sequence: CDR1 SEHNR, CDR2 FQNEAQ (reference sequence). The CDR3 contains 16 residues. The CDR3 coding sequence is TGTGCCAGCAGCTCGGACAGGGAAGGGGGCAATCAGCCCCAGCATTTT. It encodes CASSSDREGGNQPQHF. Complete variable domain (other parts from reference TRBV7-9 and TRBJ1-5): DTGVSQNPRHKITKRGQNVTFRCDPISEHNRLYWYRQTLGQGPEFLTYFQNEAQLEKSRLLSDRFSAERPKGSFSTLEIQRTEQGDSAMYLCASSSDREGGNQPQHFGDGTRLSIL.

The chain carries TRBV25-1 and TRBJ2-1, with TRBD2 as a possible D gene (5 bases). The CDR3 runs 16 residues. Trimming took 3 bases from V and 4 from J, leaving 16 bases between them. CDR1 is MGHDK, CDR2 SYGVNS, per germline. The CDR3 nucleotides are TGTGCCAGCAGTGACGAGGGAGCAGAAGGATACAATGAGCAGTTCTTC. Amino acid sequence: CASSDEGAEGYNEQFF.

This clonotype has just a few counts. V and J are TRBV7-6 and TRBJ2-7, with 7 bases fitting TRBD2. The germline gives CDR1 SGHVS, CDR2 FNYEAQ. The CDR3 is 12 residues long. The trim removed 3 bases at V and 7 bases at J, leaving 3 bases unmatched. CDR3 nucleotide sequence: TGTGCCAGCAGCTTTGGGACTACAGAGCAGTACTTC. Amino acids: CASSFGTTEQYF.

In this sample, this clonotype turned up a few times. The chain recombines TRBV6-2 or TRBV6-3 with TRBJ2-1, with TRBD2 identical over 8 bases. With 0 bases clipped from V and 8 bases from J, the junction kept 15 bases outside the gene matches. The CDR3 is 18 residues long. Germline V gene lookup returns CDR1 MNHEY and CDR2 SVGEGT. The CDR3 coding sequence is TGTGCCAGCAGTTACTCGACCAGCGGGAGAACCCCCGTCGATGAGCAGTTCTTC. Amino acid sequence: CASSYSTSGRTPVDEQFF.

V and J are TRBV18 and TRBJ2-3, with a possible D match to TRBD2 (6 bases). The germline V gene has CDR1 KGHSH and CDR2 LQKENI. The CDR3 totals 15 residues. V shed 4 bases and J shed 5 bases, with 16 bases lying between them. The CDR3 DNA is TGTGCCAGCTCACAAGGAGCTGGAGCGGGAGATACGCAGTATTTT. Translating it yields CASSQGAGAGDTQYF. Filled out from reference TRBV18 and TRBJ2-3, the complete variable domain reads NAGVMQNPRHLVRRRGQEARLRCSPMKGHSHVYWYRQLPEEGLKFMVYLQKENIIDESGMPKERFSAEFPKEGPSILRIQQVVRGDSAAYFCASSQGAGAGDTQYFGPGTRLTVL.

This clonotype was observed a few times. V is TRBV5-6 and J is TRBJ1-2, with D possibly TRBD1 on 5 matching bases. The CDR3 runs 14 residues. With 0 bases removed from V and 6 bases from J, the gap between germline ends came to 12 bases. Germline assignment: CDR1 SGHDT and CDR2 YYEEEE. The CDR3 nucleotides are TGTGCCAGCAGCTTGGCGTCAGGGAGGGATGGCTACACCTTC. Translating it yields CASSLASGRDGYTF.

This clonotype was seen a few times. The chain uses TRBV10-2 and TRBJ1-6; weak D call: TRBD1 (5 bases). The CDR3 is 14 residues long. V shed 7 bases and J shed 5 bases, with 12 bases lying between them. Germline CDR1 WSHSY, CDR2 SAAADI. CDR3: CASMPEGDNSPLHF. As DNA, the CDR3 is TGCGCCAGCATGCCCGAAGGGGATAATTCACCCCTCCACTTT.

The chain carries TRBV7-8 and TRBJ2-5; weak D call: TRBD1 (6 bases). CDR1 is SGHVS and CDR2 is FQNEAQ in the germline V gene. V gave up 2 bases and J gave up 8 bases, with 15 bases separating them. This CDR3 is 14 amino acids long. The CDR3 region is CASSLLQGVVTQYF. CDR3 in DNA: TGTGCCAGCAGCTTACTACAGGGTGTGGTCACCCAGTACTTC.

The chain uses TRBV27 and TRBJ1-2; D ambiguous. Germline V gene sequence: CDR1 MNHEY, CDR2 SMNVEV (reference sequence). The CDR3 covers 13 residues. Trimming took 7 bases from V and 6 from J, leaving 15 bases between them. CDR3 coding DNA: TGTGCCAGCACCCACGGTCCCACCCATGGCTACACCTTC. Translated: CASTHGPTHGYTF.

This clonotype was seen only a few times. The chain combines TRBV20-1 with TRBJ2-1; D is possibly TRBD2 (6 bases). This CDR3 has 13 residues. Germline-derived CDR1 and CDR2 are DFQATT and SNEGSKA (reference sequence). Trimming removed 6 bases at V and 7 bases at J, with 16 bases between. This chain's CDR3 is CSASSGLGNEQFF. CDR3 coding DNA: TGCAGTGCCTCGAGCGGGCTGGGAAATGAGCAGTTCTTC.

This clonotype was recorded a few times. The chain joins TRBV12-3 or TRBV12-4 to TRBJ2-1; a weak D match, TRBD1 (6 bases). Trimming removed 5 bases from V and 0 bases from J, with 20 bases in between. The CDR3 spans 18 residues. CDR3 nucleotides: TGTGCCAGCAGTCCATACCACACACAGGGCCGCTCCTACAATGAGCAGTTCTTC. Translating it yields CASSPYHTQGRSYNEQFF.

V is TRBV12-5 and J is TRBJ2-1; D is uncertain. CDR1 LGHNT and CDR2 FRNRAP come from the germline V gene. This CDR3 is built from 14 residues. The V end lost 7 bases, the J end lost 4 bases, and 14 bases lay between the germline ends. The CDR3 here is CASAPSESYNEQFF. In DNA, the CDR3 is TGTGCTAGTGCCCCCAGCGAGAGTTACAATGAGCAGTTCTTC. Full variable domain (remainder filled in from reference TRBV12-5 and TRBJ2-1): DARVTQTPRHKVTEMGQEVTMRCQPILGHNTVFWYRQTMMQGLELLAYFRNRAPLDDSGMPKDRFSAEMPDATLATLKIQPSEPRDSAVYFCASAPSESYNEQFFGPGTRLTVL.

This clonotype has only a few counts. The chain joins TRBV4-1 to TRBJ1-1; tentative D call: TRBD1 (6 bases). The CDR3 is 14 amino acids. Germline loops: CDR1 MGHRA, CDR2 YSYEKL. Between the trimmed V and J ends, which lost 0 bases and 7 bases, there was a span of 12 bases. The CDR3 nucleotides read TGCGCCAGCAGCCAAGACAGGGGAAGGAATGAAGCTTTCTTT. Amino acids: CASSQDRGRNEAFF.

The genes are TRBV6-6 and TRBJ1-3; the D is unclear. The V and J ends lost 7 bases and 4 bases respectively, with 17 bases between them. Germline CDR1 reads MNHNY; CDR2 reads SVGAGI (reference sequence). The CDR3 runs 15 residues. For the CDR3, the DNA is TGTGCCAGCATGGAGGGCCTATTTTCCGGAAACACCATATATTTT. Protein product: CASMEGLFSGNTIYF.

V is TRBV28 and J is TRBJ2-6; the match to TRBD1 covers 10 bases. This CDR3 is 19 amino acids long. With V trimmed by 5 bases and J by 1 base, 11 bases remained unmatched. CDR1 and CDR2 (germline): MDHEN, SYDVKM. The CDR3 is CASSPLPGQGTSGANVLTF. DNA for the CDR3: TGTGCCAGCAGTCCCCTTCCGGGACAGGGGACTTCTGGGGCCAACGTCCTGACTTTC.

This clonotype has more than one count but fewer than ten. The chain has TRBV11-2 and TRBJ2-1; perhaps TRBD2 as D (6 bases). The CDR3 extends over 14 amino acids. From germline, CDR1 is SGHAT and CDR2 FQNNGV. Trimming shortened V by 6 bases and J by 3 bases, and 12 bases separated the two germline ends. The CDR3 here is CASREGRDYNEQFF. The CDR3 DNA is TGTGCCAGCAGGGAGGGAAGAGACTACAATGAGCAGTTCTTC.

The rearrangement joins TRBV9 to TRBJ2-3; D unresolved. The CDR3 loop spans 13 amino acids. Trimming took off 6 bases at V and 0 bases at J, with 8 bases between the two ends. Germline V gene data show CDR1 as SGDLS and CDR2 as YYNGEE. In nucleotides, the CDR3 is TGTGCCAGCAACCTCGCGAGCACAGATACGCAGTATTTT. It encodes CASNLASTDTQYF.

This clonotype was recorded a few times. V gene TRBV12-3 or TRBV12-4 combines with J gene TRBJ1-3; 7 bases map to TRBD1. V trimming: 5 bases; J trimming: 2 bases; junction bases outside the gene matches: 9. This CDR3 has 16 amino acids. The CDR3 bases are TGTGCCAGCAGTCCCTACGGACAGGACCCTGGAAACACCATATATTTT. Protein product: CASSPYGQDPGNTIYF.

This clonotype was seen more than once but under ten times. The chain recombines TRBV6-5 with TRBJ1-1; D not resolved. V lost 0 bases and J lost 5, with 16 bases in between. The V gene's germline CDR1 is MNHEY and CDR2 SVGAGI. The CDR3 is made up of 16 amino acids. The CDR3 is CASSYSGWAGTTEAFF. DNA for the CDR3: TGTGCCAGCAGTTACTCAGGCTGGGCAGGCACTACTGAAGCTTTCTTT.

This clonotype was found a few times. The CDR3 protein is CASSFTITLATGELFF. The CDR3 DNA is TGTGCCAGCAGCTTCACTATTACTCTGGCCACCGGGGAGCTGTTTTTT. The V and J genes are TRBV28 and TRBJ2-2; D not certain. The CDR3 length is 16 residues. Germline V gene lookup returns CDR1 MDHEN and CDR2 SYDVKM. Trimming removed 6 bases from V and 4 bases from J, with 18 bases in between. Together with reference TRBV28 and TRBJ2-2, the CDR3 gives the full variable domain: DVKVTQSSRYLVKRTGEKVFLECVQDMDHENMFWYRQDPGLGLRLIYFSYDVKMKEKGDIPEGYSVSREKKERFSLILESASTNQTSMYLCASSFTITLATGELFFGEGSRLTVL.

The CDR3 loop reads CASSLSTGNQPQHF. The CDR3 nucleotides are TGTGCCAGCAGCTTATCGACAGGAAATCAGCCCCAGCATTTT. This chain connects TRBV7-9 to TRBJ1-5, with D perhaps matching TRBD1 (6 bases). V gave up 2 bases and J gave up 4 bases, with 9 bases separating them. The CDR3 runs 14 residues. CDR1 and CDR2 (germline): SEHNR, FQNEAQ (reference sequence).

The chain uses TRBV7-8 and TRBJ1-5, with 8 positions matching TRBD1. Trimming removed 0 bases from V and 5 bases from J; junction bases left unmatched: 0. There are 14 residues in the CDR3. Germline-derived CDR1 and CDR2 are SGHVS and FQNEAQ. CDR3 residues: CASSLATGDQPQHF. CDR3 DNA sequence: TGTGCCAGCAGCTTAGCGACAGGGGATCAGCCCCAGCATTTT. Using reference TRBV7-8 and TRBJ1-5 for the parts outside the CDR3, the full variable domain is GAGVSQSPRYKVAKRGQDVALRCDPISGHVSLFWYQQALGQGPEFLTYFQNEAQLDKSGLPSDRFFAERPEGSVSTLKIQRTQQEDSAVYLCASSLATGDQPQHFGDGTRLSIL.

This clonotype appeared once. A much more abundant neighbour one base away suggests this may be a read error. This chain connects TRBV18 to TRBJ2-7; 8 nucleotides agree with TRBD1. This CDR3 region has 15 residues. Germline-derived CDR1 and CDR2 are KGHSH and LQKENI. CDR3 loop: CAGSPKDRVVDEQYF. DNA for the CDR3: TGTGCCGGCTCGCCGAAGGACAGGGTCGTAGACGAGCAGTACTTC.

This clonotype appeared a few times. The V gene is TRBV6-5, the J gene TRBJ1-2, with TRBD1 matching over 8 bases. The CDR3 is 15 amino acids. The germline V gene has CDR1 MNHEY and CDR2 SVGAGI. V was pared by 2 bases and J by 6 bases, with 8 bases of the junction left unmatched. The CDR3 region is CASSYGNTGGNGYTF. In nucleotides, the CDR3 is TGTGCCAGCAGTTACGGTAACACAGGGGGAAATGGCTACACCTTC.

The chain has TRBV28 and TRBJ2-7, with 8 bases lining up with TRBD1. V shed 3 bases and J 4 bases; nucleotides not matched to a gene: 5. The CDR3 totals 14 residues. The germline V gene encodes CDR1 MDHEN and CDR2 SYDVKM. CDR3 DNA sequence: TGTGCCAGCAGTTTTCCGGACAGGGAATACGAGCAGTACTTC. This codes for CASSFPDREYEQYF.